This T cell receptor (beta chain) was recorded in a study of blood T cell repertoires in COVID-19. Sequenced by immunoSEQ multiplex PCR; TCRdb stores in-frame clones only, minus some. The sample has about 200,000 clones; 65% to 90% are singletons. The length of the CDR3 is 14 residues. Germline-derived CDR1 and CDR2 are MNHEY and SVGEGT. Between the trimmed V and J ends, which lost 0 bases and 4 bases, there was a span of 9 bases. This clonotype was sampled from a woman in her 70s with COVID-19, enrolled during active disease. Input material: peripheral blood. The V call is TRBV6-2 or TRBV6-3, the J call TRBJ1-2, with D unclear. The CDR3 sequence: CASSYSPGLYGYTF. The CDR3, as DNA: TGTGCCAGCAGTTACTCGCCCGGACTCTATGGCTACACCTTC.